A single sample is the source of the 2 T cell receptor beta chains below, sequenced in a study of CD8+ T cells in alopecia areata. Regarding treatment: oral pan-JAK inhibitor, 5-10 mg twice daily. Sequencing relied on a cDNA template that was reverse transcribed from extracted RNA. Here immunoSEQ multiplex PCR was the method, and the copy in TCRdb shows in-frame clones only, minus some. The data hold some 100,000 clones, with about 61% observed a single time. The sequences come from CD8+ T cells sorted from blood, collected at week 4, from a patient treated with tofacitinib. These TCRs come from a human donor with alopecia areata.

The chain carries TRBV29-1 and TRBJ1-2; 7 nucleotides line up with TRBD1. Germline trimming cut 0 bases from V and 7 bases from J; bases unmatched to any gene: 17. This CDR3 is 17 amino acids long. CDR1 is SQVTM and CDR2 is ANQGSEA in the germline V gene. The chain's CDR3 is CSVEDLGDDREGGGYTF. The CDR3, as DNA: TGCAGCGTTGAAGATTTAGGGGACGACAGGGAAGGAGGTGGCTACACCTTC.

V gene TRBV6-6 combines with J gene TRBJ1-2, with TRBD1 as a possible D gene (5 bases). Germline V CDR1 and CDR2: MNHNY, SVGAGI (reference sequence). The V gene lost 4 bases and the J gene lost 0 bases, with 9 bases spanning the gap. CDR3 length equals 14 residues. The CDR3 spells CASSSSGSNYGYTF. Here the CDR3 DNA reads TGTGCCAGCAGTTCGTCAGGGTCTAACTATGGCTACACCTTC.